This T cell receptor (beta chain) is from a study of CD8+ T cells in alopecia areata. Of note for this clone: The same CDR3 can be traced to other DNA sequences in this sample.

It was cDNA, reverse transcribed from extracted RNA, that served as the sequencing template. This table comes from immunoSEQ multiplex PCR, and its TCRdb copy is limited to in-frame clones, with some not included. The sample holds over 200,000 clones, over 60% seen once. Treatment indicated: oral pan-JAK inhibitor, 5-10 mg twice daily. V was shortened by 3 bases and J by 7 bases, with 12 bases between the two germline ends. Germline V gives CDR1 GTSNPN, CDR2 SVGIG (reference sequence). The CDR3 is made up of 12 amino acids. The sequence derives from a human donor with alopecia areata. Specimen: CD4+ T cells sorted from blood, collected at week 4, from a patient treated with tofacitinib. This rearrangement joins TRBV30 to TRBJ1-2, with D perhaps matching TRBD1 (5 bases). CDR3 DNA: TGTGCCTGGAGACCCCCCGGGGGTGGCTACACCTTC. Amino acids: CAWRPPGGGYTF. Full variable domain (rest looked up from reference TRBV30 and TRBJ1-2): SQTIHQWPATLVQPVGSPLSLECTVEGTSNPNLYWYRQAAGRGLQLLFYSVGIGQISSEVPQNLSASRPQDRQFILSSKKLLLSDSGFYLCAWRPPGGGYTFGSGTRLTVV.